The entry below describes one T cell receptor (beta chain). This clonotype was observed a handful of times. Its antigen target is currently unknown. No qualities accompany the bases; no much larger clone lies one base away. Sequenced using an Illumina NovaSeq 6000. TCRalpha and TCRbeta cDNA libraries were built by 5'RACE with constant-segment primers, adding sample barcodes and unique molecular identifiers. Trizol reagent was used to extract RNA from every sample. Amplification of the libraries took two PCR steps, and the second step added a second sample barcode plus Illumina TruSeq adapters. Libraries were sequenced on an Illumina NovaSeq with 2 x 150 bp paired-end reads. On the authors' methods: The reads were demultiplexed and collapsed into UMI-guided consensus sequences using migec v1.2.7. Using mixcr v2.1.11, UMI consensuses were aligned to TRA and TRB V and J templates and then assembled into clonotypes. A clonotype was counted as expanded or contracted only when both edgeR and NoisET called the clonotype significant, with the noise models trained on biological replicates. For edgeR calls, a false discovery rate-adjusted p below 0.01 and a log2 fold-change threshold of 1 were applied. As an exploratory analysis of dynamics, PCA with hierarchical clustering was applied to max-normalized trajectories of the 1000 most abundant clonotypes. Each responding clone was given a CD4 or CD8 phenotype based on the CD4+ and CD8+ repertoires, which had been sequenced separately. TCRdb itself trimmed the public reads at Q25 with fastp, ran MiXCR and retained productive beta chains. Identical CDR3 protein sequences are pooled into one entry, listed with their most common genes and DNA. TCRdb's processing, not the authors' own work, is the source of the V and J calls. The sample includes 470,000 or so distinct CDR3 sequences, with about 20% observed a single time. The ten largest clones represent around a fifth of the sample.

The source of the sample is a study of T-cell memory formation after mild COVID-19 (dated by TCRdb to 2020 to 2022). As for the study more broadly: Most TCR sequence clusters were specific to one of the two donors. T-cell clones expanding and contracting after mild COVID-19 in two donors were tracked by longitudinal TCRalpha and TCRbeta repertoire sequencing. Two young, previously healthy adult volunteers, one female and one male, were included in the cohort.

On the study overall, not on this receptor specifically: Only a couple of mild cases were covered in the study, and larger cohorts including severe cases with pre-infection samples were considered necessary. Contracting CD4+ clones were located mainly in the CM and EM memory subsets, whereas CD8+ clones were found to be enriched in EMRA. The detection of some responding clones in pre-infection memory suggests that pre-existing cross-reactive memory T cells joined the SARS-CoV-2 response. SARS-CoV-2 specificity was not confirmed for the second-wave clones peaking on day 37. From day 15 to 85, contracting clones showed balanced CD4/CD8 phenotypes, whereas a second wave of clones that expanded from day 15 to 37 leaned towards CD4+.

Counted from cysteine to phenylalanine, this CDR3 has 14 amino acids. CDR3 DNA is the only sequence kept; it has 42 bases, read in frame from the first base. V is cut by 2 bases and J by 1 base, and the space between the germline ends is 8 bases. The germline V gene provides CDR1 MNHEY and CDR2 SVGEGT. Ficoll-Paque density gradient centrifugation was the method used to isolate PBMCs. The chain is made from TRBV6-2 or TRBV6-3 and TRBJ1-2; 5 matching bases give a weak D call of TRBD1. The specimen was PBMCs or a T cell subset sorted from them (not recorded which). This clonotype was sampled from a man aged 18 to 29 who had mild COVID-19 (a few samples of this study predate the infection). The sample titles of this study are shuffled in the database, so cell type and time point are left out; the donor was told from shared clones. The CDR3 sequence is CASSYLTDNYGYTF. The base sequence is TGTGCCAGCAGTTACCTGACAGATAACTATGGCTACACCTTC.